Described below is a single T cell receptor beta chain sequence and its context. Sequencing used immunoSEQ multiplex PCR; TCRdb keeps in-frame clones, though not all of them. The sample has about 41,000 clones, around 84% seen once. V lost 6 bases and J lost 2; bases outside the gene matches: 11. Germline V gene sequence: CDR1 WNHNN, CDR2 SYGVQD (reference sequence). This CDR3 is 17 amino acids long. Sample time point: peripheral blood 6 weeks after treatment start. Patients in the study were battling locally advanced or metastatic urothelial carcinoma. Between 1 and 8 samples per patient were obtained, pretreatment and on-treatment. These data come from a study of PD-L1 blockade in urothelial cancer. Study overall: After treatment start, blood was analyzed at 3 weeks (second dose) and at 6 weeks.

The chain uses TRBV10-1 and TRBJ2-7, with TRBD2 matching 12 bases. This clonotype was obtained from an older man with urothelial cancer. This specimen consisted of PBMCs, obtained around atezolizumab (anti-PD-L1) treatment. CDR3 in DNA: TGCGCCAGCAGCGGAACCGGGACTAGCGGGTCCGCCTACGAGCAGTACTTC. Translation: CASSGTGTSGSAYEQYF.